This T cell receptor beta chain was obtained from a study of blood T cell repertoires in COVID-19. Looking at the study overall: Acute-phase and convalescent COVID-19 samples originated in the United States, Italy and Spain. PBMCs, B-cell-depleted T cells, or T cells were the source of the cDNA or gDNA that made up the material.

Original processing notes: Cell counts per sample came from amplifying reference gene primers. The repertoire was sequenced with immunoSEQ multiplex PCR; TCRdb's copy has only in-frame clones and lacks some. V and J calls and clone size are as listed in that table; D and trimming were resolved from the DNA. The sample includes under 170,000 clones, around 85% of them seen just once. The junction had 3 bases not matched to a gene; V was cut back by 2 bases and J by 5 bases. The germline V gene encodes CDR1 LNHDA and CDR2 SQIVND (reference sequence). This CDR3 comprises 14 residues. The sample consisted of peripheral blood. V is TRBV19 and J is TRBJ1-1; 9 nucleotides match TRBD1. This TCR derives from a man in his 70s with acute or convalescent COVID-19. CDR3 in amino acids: CASSITGGQTEAFF. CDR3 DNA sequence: TGTGCCAGTAGTATAACAGGGGGCCAGACTGAAGCTTTCTTT.